This T cell receptor beta chain was captured in a study of T cell changes during pregnancy in multiple sclerosis. Some clones are missing from TCRdb's copy, which holds only in-frame ones; the method was immunoSEQ multiplex PCR. The table lists some 120,000 clones, around 90% of them singletons. Trimming removed 5 bases from V and 4 bases from J; junction bases left unmatched: 6. The CDR3 covers 15 residues. Germline values: CDR1 SGHVS, CDR2 FQNEAQ. The V gene is TRBV7-8, the J gene TRBJ1-1, with 11 bases matching TRBD1. The starting material was peripheral blood, obtained in the third trimester of pregnancy. The source is a female donor with multiple sclerosis, enrolled in a pregnancy study. This CDR3 is CASSRRDRGFTEAFF. Written as DNA, the CDR3 is TGTGCCAGCAGCCGCCGGGACAGGGGGTTCACTGAAGCTTTCTTT.